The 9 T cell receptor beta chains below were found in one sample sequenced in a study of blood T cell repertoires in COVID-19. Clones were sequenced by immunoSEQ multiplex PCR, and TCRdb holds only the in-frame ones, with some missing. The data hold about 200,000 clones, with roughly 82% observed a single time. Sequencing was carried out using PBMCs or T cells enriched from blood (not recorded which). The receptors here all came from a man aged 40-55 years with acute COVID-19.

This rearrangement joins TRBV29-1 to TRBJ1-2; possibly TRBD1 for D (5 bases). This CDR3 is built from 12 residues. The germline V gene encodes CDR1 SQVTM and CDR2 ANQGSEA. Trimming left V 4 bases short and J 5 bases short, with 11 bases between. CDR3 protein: CSVGGGGYGYTF. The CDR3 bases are TGCAGCGTTGGAGGCGGGGGATATGGCTACACCTTC. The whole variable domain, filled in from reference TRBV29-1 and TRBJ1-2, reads SAVISQKPSRDICQRGTSLTIQCQVDSQVTMMFWYRQQPGQSLTLIATANQGSEATYESGFVIDKFPISRPNLTFSTLTVSNMSPEDSSIYLCSVGGGGYGYTFGSGTRLTVV.

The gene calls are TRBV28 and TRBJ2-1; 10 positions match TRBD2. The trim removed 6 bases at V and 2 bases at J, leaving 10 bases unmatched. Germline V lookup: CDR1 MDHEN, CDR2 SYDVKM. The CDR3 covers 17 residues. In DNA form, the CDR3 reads TGTGCCAGCAGAAAAGCGGGAGGGCCGAGGGCCTACAATGAGCAGTTCTTC. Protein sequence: CASRKAGGPRAYNEQFF. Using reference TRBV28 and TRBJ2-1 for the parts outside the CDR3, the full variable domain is DVKVTQSSRYLVKRTGEKVFLECVQDMDHENMFWYRQDPGLGLRLIYFSYDVKMKEKGDIPEGYSVSREKKERFSLILESASTNQTSMYLCASRKAGGPRAYNEQFFGPGTRLTVL.

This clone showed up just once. The CDR3 DNA reads as TGTGCCAGCAGCTCCGAGGGGGTCCAGCCCCAGCATTTT. Encoded protein: CASSSEGVQPQHF. The chain is built from TRBV7-9 and TRBJ1-5, with TRBD1 as a possible D gene (6 bases). Germline V gene sequence: CDR1 SEHNR, CDR2 FQNEAQ (reference sequence). The CDR3 contains 13 residues. V gave up 4 bases and J gave up 7 bases, with 11 bases separating them.

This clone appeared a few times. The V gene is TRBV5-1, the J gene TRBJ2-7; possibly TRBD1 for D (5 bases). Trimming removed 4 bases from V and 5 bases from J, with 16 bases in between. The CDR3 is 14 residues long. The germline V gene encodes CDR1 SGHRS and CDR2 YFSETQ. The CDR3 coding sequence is TGCGCCAGCAGCCAACGACGTGGGGCCAACGAGCAGTACTTC. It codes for CASSQRRGANEQYF.

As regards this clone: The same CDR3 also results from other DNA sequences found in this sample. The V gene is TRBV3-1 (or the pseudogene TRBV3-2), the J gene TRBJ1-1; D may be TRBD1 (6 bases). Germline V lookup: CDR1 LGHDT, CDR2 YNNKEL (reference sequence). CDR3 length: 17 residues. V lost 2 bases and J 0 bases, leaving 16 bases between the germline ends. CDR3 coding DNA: TGTGCCAGCAGCCAACCCCTACAGGGCGGAATGAACACTGAAGCTTTCTTT. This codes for CASSQPLQGGMNTEAFF.

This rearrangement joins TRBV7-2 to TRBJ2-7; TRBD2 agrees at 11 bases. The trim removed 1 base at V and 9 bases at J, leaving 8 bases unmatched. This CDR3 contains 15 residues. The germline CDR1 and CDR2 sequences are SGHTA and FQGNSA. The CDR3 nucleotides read TGTGCCAGCAGCTTAGTCGTGGGACTAGCGGACCGGCAGTACTTC. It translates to CASSLVVGLADRQYF.

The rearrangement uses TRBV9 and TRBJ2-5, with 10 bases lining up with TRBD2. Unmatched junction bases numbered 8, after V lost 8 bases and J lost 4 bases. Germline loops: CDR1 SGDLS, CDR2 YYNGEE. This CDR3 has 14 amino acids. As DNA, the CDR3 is TGTGCCAGTTCTAGCGGGAGTCAGGGAGAGACCCAGTACTTC. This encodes CASSSGSQGETQYF.

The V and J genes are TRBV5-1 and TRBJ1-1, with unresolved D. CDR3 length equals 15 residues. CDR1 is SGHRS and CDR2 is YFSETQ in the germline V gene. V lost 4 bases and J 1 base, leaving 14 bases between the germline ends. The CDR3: CASSTDGPGNTEAFF. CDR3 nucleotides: TGCGCCAGCAGCACGGATGGTCCAGGGAACACTGAAGCTTTCTTT.

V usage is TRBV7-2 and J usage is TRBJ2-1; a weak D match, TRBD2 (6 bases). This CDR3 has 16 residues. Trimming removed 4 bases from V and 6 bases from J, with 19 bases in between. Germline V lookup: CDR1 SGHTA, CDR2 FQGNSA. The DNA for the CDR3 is TGTGCCAGCAGCTATGGCGGGAAAGGCATTGGCAATGAGCAGTTCTTC. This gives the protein CASSYGGKGIGNEQFF.